This T cell receptor beta chain was profiled in a study of resident and recirculating memory T cells in vitiligo. Study in general: Samples were epidermis from two lesional and two nonlesional sites, plus PBMCs.

Patients had to be free of confetti depigmentation, indicating active vitiligo. Germline-derived CDR1 and CDR2 are SGDLS and YYNGEE. There are 16 residues in the CDR3. The V segment lost 1 base and the J segment 6 bases; nucleotides outside the gene matches: 8. Assay: immunoSEQ multiplex PCR; the TCRdb copy retains only in-frame clones and omits some. The table records 40,000 to 45,000 clones, about 93% of them present only once. This sequence was found in a male donor with vitiligo. The sequenced sample was blood. The chain recombines TRBV9 with TRBJ2-3, with TRBD2 matching over 10 bases. DNA for the CDR3: TGTGCCAGCAGCGTATTTCAGCGGGGGGGCCTGGATACGCAGTATTTT. Translated: CASSVFQRGGLDTQYF.